This is a list of T cell receptor beta chains from one sample in a study of shared clonotypes between healthy human individuals. Here immunoSEQ multiplex PCR was the method, and the copy in TCRdb shows in-frame clones only, minus some. The sample shows some 500,000 clones, around 95% of them seen only once. Specimen: naive CD4+ T cells sorted from blood. The receptors were sampled from a woman aged 30 to 39 in good health. CDR3s include the opening cysteine and the closing phenylalanine or tryptophan. A D gene is named only where the DNA matches it firmly. Clone sizes are given selectively: once, few, many, or a class where the clone is expanded.

abundance	v_gene	j_gene	d_gene	CDR3aa	CDR3nt
few	TRBV5-1	TRBJ1-3	TRBD1	CASSSGQGRTIYF	TGCGCCAGCAGCTCCGGACAGGGGAGAACCATATATTTT
.	TRBV5-1	TRBJ2-1	.	CASSLAPTLTDEQFF	TGCGCCAGCAGCTTGGCGCCCACCCTGACGGATGAGCAGTTCTTC
once	TRBV27	TRBJ1-5	.	CASSLRGSNQPQHF	TGTGCCAGCAGTTTACGAGGGAGCAATCAGCCCCAGCATTTT
.	TRBV27	TRBJ2-6	.	CASTRFGANVLTF	TGTGCCAGCACGCGGTTTGGGGCCAACGTCCTGACTTTC
.	TRBV7-2	TRBJ1-4	.	CASSSGRNEKLFF	TGTGCCAGCAGCAGCGGACGTAATGAAAAACTGTTTTTT
.	TRBV6-5	TRBJ1-2	TRBD1	CASNDRESNYGYTF	TGTGCCAGCAACGACAGGGAGTCTAACTATGGCTACACCTTC
.	TRBV15	TRBJ1-6	.	CATSRDSVNSPLHF	TGTGCCACCAGCAGAGACAGCGTCAATTCACCCCTCCACTTT
.	TRBV28	TRBJ2-7	.	CASSEVYEQYF	TGTGCCAGCAGTGAGGTCTACGAGCAGTACTTC
.	TRBV5-1	TRBJ2-6	TRBD2	CASSRNGLGSSGANVLTF	TGCGCCAGCAGCCGGAATGGACTAGGGAGTTCTGGGGCCAACGTCCTGACTTTC
.	TRBV5-8	TRBJ2-3	TRBD2	CASSFRAGVDTQYF	TGTGCCAGCAGCTTCCGCGCGGGAGTGGATACGCAGTATTTT
.	TRBV5-1	TRBJ1-1	TRBD1	CASSLTGDSTEAFF	TGCGCCAGCAGCTTGACAGGGGATTCCACTGAAGCTTTCTTT
once	TRBV2	TRBJ1-1	TRBD1	CASRKTGTNTEAFF	TGTGCCAGCAGGAAGACAGGGACTAACACTGAAGCTTTCTTT
.	TRBV9	TRBJ1-3	.	CASSPRLGILSGNTIYF	TGTGCCAGCAGCCCTCGGTTGGGGATCCTCTCTGGAAACACCATATATTTT
.	TRBV18	TRBJ2-4	.	CASSPPGTQNIQYF	TGTGCCAGCTCACCACCCGGCACCCAAAACATTCAGTACTTC
.	TRBV14	TRBJ1-5	TRBD1	CASSQDRQGNQPQHF	TGTGCCAGCAGCCAAGATCGACAGGGTAATCAGCCCCAGCATTTT
.	TRBV5-4	TRBJ2-3	TRBD1	CASSSQPGQGTDTQYF	TGTGCCAGCAGCTCTCAACCGGGACAGGGGACAGATACGCAGTATTTT
.	TRBV9	TRBJ1-2	.	CASSVGGAWDGYTF	TGTGCCAGCAGCGTAGGAGGGGCTTGGGATGGCTACACCTTC
.	TRBV4-1	TRBJ2-3	TRBD2	CASSQDSGGGAPTDTQYF	TGCGCCAGCAGCCAAGACTCCGGGGGGGGCGCCCCCACAGATACGCAGTATTTT
.	TRBV13	TRBJ2-1	TRBD2	CASSLRTGVAGVYNEQFF	TGTGCCAGCAGCCTTAGGACTGGAGTAGCGGGAGTCTACAATGAGCAGTTCTTC
.	TRBV5-1	TRBJ2-3	TRBD2	CASSFGAGGPNTQYF	TGCGCCAGCAGCTTTGGGGCGGGAGGGCCAAATACGCAGTATTTT
.	TRBV11-2	TRBJ2-1	.	CASSSWGNYNEQFF	TGTGCCAGCAGCTCATGGGGGAACTACAATGAGCAGTTCTTC
.	TRBV6-4	TRBJ1-5	TRBD1	CASSEQGGQPQHF	TGTGCCAGCAGCGAACAGGGGGGTCAGCCCCAGCATTTT
.	TRBV19	TRBJ2-1	TRBD2	CASSTQAGDVYNEQFF	TGTGCCAGTAGTACGCAAGCGGGAGATGTCTACAATGAGCAGTTCTTC
once	TRBV9	TRBJ2-7	TRBD1	CASSLSPGQGTYGQYF	TGTGCCAGCAGCCTTTCTCCGGGACAGGGTACCTACGGGCAGTACTTC
.	TRBV6-1	TRBJ2-7	.	CASDRTQGPREQYF	TGTGCCAGTGATAGGACCCAAGGGCCCCGCGAGCAGTACTTC
.	TRBV7-9	TRBJ2-7	.	CASSKGGTGLKIQYF	TGTGCCAGCAGCAAAGGCGGTACAGGGCTCAAGATCCAGTACTTC
.	TRBV10-3	TRBJ2-7	TRBD1	CAISDRTGNEQYF	TGTGCCATCAGTGATCGGACAGGTAACGAGCAGTACTTC
.	TRBV5-1	TRBJ1-4	.	CASSLNEKLFF	TGCGCCAGCAGCTTAAATGAAAAACTGTTTTTT
.	TRBV5-5	TRBJ1-2	.	CASSFLNDDRLYGYTF	TGTGCCAGCAGCTTCCTTAACGATGACAGGCTCTATGGCTACACCTTC
.	TRBV5-4	TRBJ2-7	TRBD2	CASSLVEGGPSEQYF	TGTGCCAGCAGCTTGGTGGAGGGAGGGCCTAGCGAGCAGTACTTC
.	TRBV19	TRBJ2-2	TRBD2	CATQSGRASGELFF	TGTGCCACCCAAAGCGGGAGGGCCTCCGGGGAGCTGTTTTTT
.	TRBV11-2	TRBJ1-2	TRBD1	CASSLDGWAGGLANYGYTF	TGTGCCAGCAGCTTAGATGGATGGGCAGGGGGCTTGGCTAACTATGGCTACACCTTC
.	TRBV28	TRBJ1-3	.	CASQLSGNTIYF	TGTGCCAGTCAGCTCTCTGGAAACACCATATATTTT
.	TRBV2	TRBJ2-7	.	CASSPGGKGESEQYF	TGTGCCAGCAGCCCCGGGGGGAAGGGGGAGTCCGAGCAGTACTTC
.	TRBV30	TRBJ2-3	TRBD2	CAWSPSGSYGTQYF	TGTGCCTGGAGCCCTAGCGGGAGTTATGGTACGCAGTATTTT
.	TRBV2	TRBJ1-1	.	CASSPETYKNTEAFF	TGTGCCAGCAGTCCTGAAACGTATAAGAACACTGAAGCTTTCTTT
.	TRBV5-4	TRBJ2-5	TRBD1	CASSLADRGIWETQYF	TGTGCCAGCAGCTTGGCCGACAGGGGGATTTGGGAGACCCAGTACTTC
once	TRBV7-6	TRBJ1-1	.	CASSPGPGEAFF	TGTGCCAGCAGCCCGGGACCGGGGGAAGCTTTCTTT
.	TRBV5-1	TRBJ2-7	TRBD1	CASSLEIGQGVHEQYF	TGCGCCAGCAGCCTGGAAATCGGACAGGGAGTACACGAGCAGTACTTC
.	TRBV7-2	TRBJ2-1	TRBD2	CASSLAGWPNEQFF	TGTGCCAGCAGCCTAGCGGGTTGGCCAAATGAGCAGTTCTTC
.	TRBV9	TRBJ1-2	.	CASSTSVEGRYGYTF	TGTGCCAGCAGCACCTCCGTTGAGGGGAGGTATGGCTACACCTTC
.	TRBV5-1	TRBJ2-5	TRBD2	CASSSGLAGGQETQYF	TGCGCCAGCAGCTCGGGACTAGCGGGGGGCCAAGAGACCCAGTACTTC
.	TRBV19	TRBJ2-7	TRBD2	CASSIRTSGAYEQYF	TGTGCCAGTAGTATCCGAACTAGCGGTGCCTACGAGCAGTACTTC
.	TRBV29-1	TRBJ2-3	.	CSVEISPRADTQYF	TGCAGCGTTGAAATTAGCCCGAGGGCGGATACGCAGTATTTT
.	TRBV5-1	TRBJ1-2	TRBD1	CASSLGTGNYGYTF	TGCGCCAGCAGCTTGGGGACAGGGAACTATGGCTACACCTTC
.	TRBV4-1	TRBJ2-7	.	CASSQDQEGPYEQYF	TGCGCCAGCAGCCAAGATCAGGAAGGTCCCTACGAGCAGTACTTC
.	TRBV28	TRBJ2-1	TRBD2	CASRNSGRRSYNEQFF	TGTGCCAGCAGGAACAGCGGGAGAAGGTCCTACAATGAGCAGTTCTTC
.	TRBV4-1	TRBJ2-3	TRBD2	CASSQDGAGLAGSDTQYF	TGCGCCAGCAGCCAAGACGGGGCCGGACTAGCGGGTAGTGATACGCAGTATTTT
.	TRBV19	TRBJ2-7	.	CASSIDPRGAYEQYF	TGTGCCAGTAGTATAGACCCAAGGGGAGCCTACGAGCAGTACTTC
.	TRBV5-4	TRBJ2-1	TRBD2	CASSSWTSGVYNEQFF	TGTGCCAGCAGCTCATGGACTAGCGGGGTCTACAATGAGCAGTTCTTC